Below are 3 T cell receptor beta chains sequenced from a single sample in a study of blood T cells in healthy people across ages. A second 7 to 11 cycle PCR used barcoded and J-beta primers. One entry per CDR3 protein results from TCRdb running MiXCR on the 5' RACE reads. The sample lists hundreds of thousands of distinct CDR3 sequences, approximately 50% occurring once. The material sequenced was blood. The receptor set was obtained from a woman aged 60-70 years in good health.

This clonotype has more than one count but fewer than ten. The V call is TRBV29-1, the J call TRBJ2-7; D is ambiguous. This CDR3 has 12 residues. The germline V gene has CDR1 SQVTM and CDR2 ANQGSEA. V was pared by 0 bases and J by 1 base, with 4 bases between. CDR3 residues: CSVEEASYEQYF. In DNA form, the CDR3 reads TGCAGCGTTGAAGAGGCGTCCTACGAGCAGTACTTC.

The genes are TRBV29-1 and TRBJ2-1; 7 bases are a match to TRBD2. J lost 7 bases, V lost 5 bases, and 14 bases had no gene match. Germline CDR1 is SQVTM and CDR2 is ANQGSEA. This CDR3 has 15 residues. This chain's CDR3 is CSVWLADFSMNEQFF. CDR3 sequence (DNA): TGCAGCGTTTGGCTAGCGGATTTCTCTATGAATGAGCAGTTCTTC.

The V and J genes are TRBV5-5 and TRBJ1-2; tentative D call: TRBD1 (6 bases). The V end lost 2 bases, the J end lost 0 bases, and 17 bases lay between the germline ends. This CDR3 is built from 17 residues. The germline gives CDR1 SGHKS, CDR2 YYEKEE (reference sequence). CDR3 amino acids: CASSLRGQGHTNYGYTF. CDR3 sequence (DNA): TGTGCCAGCAGCTTACGGGGACAAGGGCACACTAACTATGGCTACACCTTC.